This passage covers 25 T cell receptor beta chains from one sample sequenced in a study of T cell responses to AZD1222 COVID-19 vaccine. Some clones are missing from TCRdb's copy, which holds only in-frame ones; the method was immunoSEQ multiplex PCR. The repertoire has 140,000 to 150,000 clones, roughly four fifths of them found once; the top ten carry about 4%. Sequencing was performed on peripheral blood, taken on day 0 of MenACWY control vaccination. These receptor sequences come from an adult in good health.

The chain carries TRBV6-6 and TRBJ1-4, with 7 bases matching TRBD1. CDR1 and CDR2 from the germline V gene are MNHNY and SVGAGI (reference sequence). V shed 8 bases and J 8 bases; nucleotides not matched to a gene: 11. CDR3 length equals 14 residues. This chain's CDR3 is CASGLRTGLEKLFF. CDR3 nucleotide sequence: TGTGCCAGCGGTCTCCGGACAGGACTCGAAAAACTGTTTTTT.

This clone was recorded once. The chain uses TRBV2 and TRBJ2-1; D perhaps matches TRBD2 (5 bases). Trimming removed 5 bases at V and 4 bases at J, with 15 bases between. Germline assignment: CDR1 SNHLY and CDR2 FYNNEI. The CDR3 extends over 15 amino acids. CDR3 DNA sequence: TGTGCCAGCAGTACCCCGGTGAGAGGGTACAATGAGCAGTTCTTC. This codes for CASSTPVRGYNEQFF.

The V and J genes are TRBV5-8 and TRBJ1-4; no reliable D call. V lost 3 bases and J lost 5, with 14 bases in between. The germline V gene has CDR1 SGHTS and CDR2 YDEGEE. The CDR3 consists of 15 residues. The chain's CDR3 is CASSSEGRRNEKLFF. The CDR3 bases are TGTGCCAGCAGCTCCGAAGGGCGGAGAAATGAAAAACTGTTTTTT.

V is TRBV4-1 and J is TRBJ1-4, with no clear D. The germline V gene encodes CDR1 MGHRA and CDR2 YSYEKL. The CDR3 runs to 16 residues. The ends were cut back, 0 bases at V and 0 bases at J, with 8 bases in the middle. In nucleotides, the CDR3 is TGCGCCAGCAGCCAAGATCCCCAGGCAACTAATGAAAAACTGTTTTTT. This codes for CASSQDPQATNEKLFF.

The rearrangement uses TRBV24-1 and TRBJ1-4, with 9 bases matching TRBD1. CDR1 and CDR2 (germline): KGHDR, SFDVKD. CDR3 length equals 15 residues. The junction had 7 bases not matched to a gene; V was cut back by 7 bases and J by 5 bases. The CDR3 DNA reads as TGTGCCACCAGCCCCCCCGGGACAGGGAATGAAAAACTGTTTTTT. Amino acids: CATSPPGTGNEKLFF.

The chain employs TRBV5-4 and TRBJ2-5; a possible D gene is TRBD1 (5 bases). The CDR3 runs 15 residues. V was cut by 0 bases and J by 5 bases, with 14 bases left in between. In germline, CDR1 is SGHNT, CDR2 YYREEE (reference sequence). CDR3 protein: CASSLDLQGRETQYF. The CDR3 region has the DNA TGTGCCAGCAGCTTGGATCTTCAGGGTCGGGAGACCCAGTACTTC.

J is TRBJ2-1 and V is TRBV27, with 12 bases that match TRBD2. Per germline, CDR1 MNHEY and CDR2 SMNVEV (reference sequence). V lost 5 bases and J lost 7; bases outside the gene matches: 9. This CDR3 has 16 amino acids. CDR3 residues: CASSARLAGAKNEQFF. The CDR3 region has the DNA TGTGCCAGCAGTGCAAGACTAGCGGGAGCAAAAAATGAGCAGTTCTTC.

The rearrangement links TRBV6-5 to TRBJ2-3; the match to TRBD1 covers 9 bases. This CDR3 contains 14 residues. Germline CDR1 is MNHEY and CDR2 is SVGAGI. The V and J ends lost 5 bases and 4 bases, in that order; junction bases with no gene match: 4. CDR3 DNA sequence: TGTGCCAGCAGTACCCGACAGGGGGCAGATACGCAGTATTTT. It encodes CASSTRQGADTQYF.

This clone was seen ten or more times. CDR3 nucleotides: TGTGCCAGCAGCCCCCGCGGGGGAAATACAGGGAACTATGGCTACACCTTC. Its protein is CASSPRGGNTGNYGYTF. The chain employs TRBV9 and TRBJ1-2, with D perhaps matching TRBD1 (6 bases). The V end lost 4 bases, the J end lost 2 bases, and 21 bases lay between the germline ends. CDR3 size: 17 residues. CDR1 is SGDLS, CDR2 YYNGEE, per germline.

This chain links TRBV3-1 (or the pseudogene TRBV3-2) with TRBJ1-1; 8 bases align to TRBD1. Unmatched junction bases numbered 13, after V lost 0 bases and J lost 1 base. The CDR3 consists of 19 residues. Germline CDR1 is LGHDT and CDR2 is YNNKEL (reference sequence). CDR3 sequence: CASSQDFRTGKQKNTEAFF. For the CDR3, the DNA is TGTGCCAGCAGCCAAGATTTTCGGACAGGGAAACAGAAGAACACTGAAGCTTTCTTT.

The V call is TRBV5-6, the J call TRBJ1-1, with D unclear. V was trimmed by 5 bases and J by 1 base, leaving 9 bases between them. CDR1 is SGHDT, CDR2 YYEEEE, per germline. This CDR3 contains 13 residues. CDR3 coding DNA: TGTGCCAGCAGATCGACGGAGAACACTGAAGCTTTCTTT. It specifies CASRSTENTEAFF.

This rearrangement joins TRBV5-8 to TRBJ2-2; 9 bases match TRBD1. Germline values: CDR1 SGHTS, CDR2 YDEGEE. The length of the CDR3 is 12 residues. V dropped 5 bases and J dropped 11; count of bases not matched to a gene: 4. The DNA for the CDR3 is TGTGCCAGCAGGTTAACAGGGGGCGAGCTGTTTTTT. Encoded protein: CASRLTGGELFF.

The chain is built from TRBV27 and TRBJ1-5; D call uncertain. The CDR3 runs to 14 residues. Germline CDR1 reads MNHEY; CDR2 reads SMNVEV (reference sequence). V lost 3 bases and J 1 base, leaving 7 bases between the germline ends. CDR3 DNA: TGTGCCAGCAGTTTGTATCCGAGCAATCAGCCCCAGCATTTT. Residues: CASSLYPSNQPQHF.

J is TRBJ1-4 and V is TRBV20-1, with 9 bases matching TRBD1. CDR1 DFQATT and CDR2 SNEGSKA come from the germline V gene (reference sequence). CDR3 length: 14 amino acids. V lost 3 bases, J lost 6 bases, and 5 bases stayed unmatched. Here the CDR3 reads CSASTGGVHEKLFF. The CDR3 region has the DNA TGCAGTGCTAGTACAGGGGGCGTCCATGAAAAACTGTTTTTT.

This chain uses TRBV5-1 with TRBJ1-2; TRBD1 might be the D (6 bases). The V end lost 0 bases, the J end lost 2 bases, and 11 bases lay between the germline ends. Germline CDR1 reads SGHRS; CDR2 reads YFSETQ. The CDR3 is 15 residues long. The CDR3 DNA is TGCGCCAGCAGCTTGGCGGCAGGGGACAACTATGGCTACACCTTC. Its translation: CASSLAAGDNYGYTF.

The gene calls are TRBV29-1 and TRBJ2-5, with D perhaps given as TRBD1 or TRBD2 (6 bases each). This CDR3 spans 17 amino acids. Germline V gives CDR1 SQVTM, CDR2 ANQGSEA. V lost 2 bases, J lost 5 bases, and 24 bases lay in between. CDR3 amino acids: CSVETYWGAGARETQYF. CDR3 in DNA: TGCAGCGTTGAAACTTATTGGGGGGCAGGAGCTAGGGAGACCCAGTACTTC.

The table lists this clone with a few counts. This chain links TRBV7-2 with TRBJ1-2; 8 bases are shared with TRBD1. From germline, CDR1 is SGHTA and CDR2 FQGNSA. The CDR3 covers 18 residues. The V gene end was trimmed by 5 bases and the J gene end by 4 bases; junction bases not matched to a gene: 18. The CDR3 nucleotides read TGTGCCAGCAGCCCCAGGGGGCTTGGGGCAGGGGGCGCCTATGGCTACACCTTC. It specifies CASSPRGLGAGGAYGYTF. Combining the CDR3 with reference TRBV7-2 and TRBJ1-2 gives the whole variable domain GAGVSQSPSNKVTEKGKDVELRCDPISGHTALYWYRQSLGQGLEFLIYFQGNSAPDKSGLPSDRFSAERTGGSVSTLTIQRTQQEDSAVYLCASSPRGLGAGGAYGYTFGSGTRLTVV.

The CDR3 DNA reads as TGTGCTAGTGGTTTGACTAGCGGGGGTTATAGCTCCTACAATGAGCAGTTCTTC. This translates into CASGLTSGGYSSYNEQFF. The genes are TRBV12-5 and TRBJ2-1; 11 bases align to TRBD2. The germline V gene has CDR1 LGHNT and CDR2 FRNRAP. V trimming: 2 bases; J trimming: 0 bases; junction bases outside the gene matches: 6. CDR3 length: 18 amino acids.

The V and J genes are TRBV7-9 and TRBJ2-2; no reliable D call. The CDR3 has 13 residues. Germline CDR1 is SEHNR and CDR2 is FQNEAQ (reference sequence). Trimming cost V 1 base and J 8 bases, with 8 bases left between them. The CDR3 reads CASSLEGMGELFF. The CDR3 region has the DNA TGTGCCAGCAGCTTAGAGGGCATGGGGGAGCTGTTTTTT.

In DNA form, the CDR3 reads TGTGCCAGCAGTGACGGGGTCCATAATTCACCCCTCCACTTT. Its translation is CASSDGVHNSPLHF. The V gene is TRBV27, the J gene TRBJ1-6; no firm D call. CDR1 MNHEY and CDR2 SMNVEV come from the germline V gene (reference sequence). Trimming pared 5 bases from V and 5 bases from J, leaving 10 bases between. CDR3 length equals 14 residues.

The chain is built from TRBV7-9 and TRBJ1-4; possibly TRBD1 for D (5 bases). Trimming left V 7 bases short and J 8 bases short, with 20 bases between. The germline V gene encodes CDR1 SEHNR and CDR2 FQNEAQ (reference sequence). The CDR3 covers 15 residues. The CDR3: CASISMGFKGEKLFF. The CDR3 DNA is TGTGCCAGCATCTCCATGGGTTTTAAGGGGGAAAAACTGTTTTTT.

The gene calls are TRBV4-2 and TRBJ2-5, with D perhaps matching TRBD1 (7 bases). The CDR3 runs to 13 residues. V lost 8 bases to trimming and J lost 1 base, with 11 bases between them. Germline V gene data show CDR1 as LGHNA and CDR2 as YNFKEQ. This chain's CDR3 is CASGGGRQETQYF. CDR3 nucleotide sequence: TGTGCCAGCGGAGGGGGCCGCCAAGAGACCCAGTACTTC.

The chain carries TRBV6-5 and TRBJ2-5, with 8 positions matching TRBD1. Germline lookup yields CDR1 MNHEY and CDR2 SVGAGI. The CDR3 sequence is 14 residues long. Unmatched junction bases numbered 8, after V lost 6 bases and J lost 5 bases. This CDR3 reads CASSYGQGSETQYF. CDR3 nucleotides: TGTGCCAGCAGCTACGGACAGGGATCGGAGACCCAGTACTTC.

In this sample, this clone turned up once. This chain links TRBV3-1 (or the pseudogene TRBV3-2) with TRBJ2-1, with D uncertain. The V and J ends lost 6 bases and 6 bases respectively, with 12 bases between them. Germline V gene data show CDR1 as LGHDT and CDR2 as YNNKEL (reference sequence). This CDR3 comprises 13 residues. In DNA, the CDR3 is TGTGCCAGCAGTCCCCTTGGCCTCAATGAGCAGTTCTTC. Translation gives CASSPLGLNEQFF.

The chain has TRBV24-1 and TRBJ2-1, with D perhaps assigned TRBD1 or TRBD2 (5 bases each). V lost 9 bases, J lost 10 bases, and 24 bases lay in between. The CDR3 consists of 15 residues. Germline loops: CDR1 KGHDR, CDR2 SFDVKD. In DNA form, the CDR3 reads TGTGCCACCGCCCCCGGGACCGCTCACGTCGACGAGCAGTTCTTC. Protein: CATAPGTAHVDEQFF.